This T cell receptor (beta chain) is from a study of spatial heterogeneity in lung cancer. This CDR3 region has 14 residues. The J segment lost 4 bases and the V segment lost 5 bases, leaving 6 bases of the junction unmatched. Germline V CDR1 and CDR2: SGHAT, FQNNGV. Study-wide points: The number of expanded tumor alpha and beta chains correlated with mutation number.

From the 5' RACE reads, TCRdb called clonotypes with MiXCR, one entry per CDR3 protein. The sample holds about 13,000 distinct CDR3 sequences, roughly 5.6% seen once. In this sample, this clonotype turned up many times. Antigen: not known. Time point defined: sample taken at primary tumor resection. This chain joins TRBV11-2 and TRBJ1-1; 8 nucleotides agree with TRBD1. The TCR originated in a male donor with early-stage non-small cell lung cancer. The sample in question was lung tumor tissue, obtained at surgery. CDR3 sequence: CASSLRGLITEAFF. DNA for the CDR3: TGTGCCAGCAGCCTCAGGGGGCTGATCACTGAAGCTTTCTTT.